This TCR beta chain came from a study of control samples from healthy donors and cancer patients. Here immunoSEQ multiplex PCR was the method, and the copy in TCRdb shows in-frame clones only, minus some. The sample holds some 64,000 clones; just over 90% are singletons and the top ten take more than 0.95%. Germline V gene data show CDR1 as SGHTA and CDR2 as FQGNSA. V was pared by 5 bases and J by 8 bases, with 12 bases of the junction left unmatched. This CDR3 spans 15 amino acids. The clonotype comes from a woman aged 45-60 years with colorectal cancer. V and J are TRBV7-2 and TRBJ1-2; 9 nucleotides agree with TRBD1. The sample comprised PBMCs. The CDR3 DNA reads as TGTGCCAGCAGCCAGCCTGGACAGGGGAAAGGCGGCTACACCTTC. It translates to CASSQPGQGKGGYTF.